Below are 2 T cell receptor beta chains sequenced from a single sample in a study of shared clonotypes between healthy human individuals. Libraries were prepared by immunoSEQ multiplex PCR; TCRdb keeps only in-frame clonotypes and omits some of them. The sample holds some 580,000 clones; roughly 98% are singletons and the top ten take 0.3%. CD45RO-negative, CCR7-positively selected cells formed the naive CD8 fraction, excluding terminally differentiated effector memory CD45RA+ cells. The sequencing input was naive CD8+ T cells sorted from blood. The receptors were gathered from a young man in good health.

This clone was seen just once. The chain has TRBV2 and TRBJ1-2; weak D call: TRBD1 (6 bases). V was shortened by 6 bases and J by 8 bases, with 10 bases between the two germline ends. Germline V gene lookup returns CDR1 SNHLY and CDR2 FYNNEI. The CDR3 extends over 11 amino acids. Here the CDR3 DNA reads TGTGCCAGCAGGCCAGGGGTGGGCTACACCTTC. Its protein is CASRPGVGYTF.

The gene calls are TRBV29-1 and TRBJ2-7, with 7 bases that match TRBD1. V lost 5 bases and J lost 3; bases outside the gene matches: 7. The CDR3 totals 13 residues. CDR1 and CDR2 (germline): SQVTM, ANQGSEA. In DNA, the CDR3 is TGCAGCGTTTGCCTACAGGGGATCTACGAGCAGTACTTC. It translates to CSVCLQGIYEQYF.